The 22 T cell receptor beta chains in this list originate from one sample, sequenced in a study of PD-1 blockade in classical Hodgkin lymphoma. Each patient's relapse followed autologous stem cell transplantation, and brentuximab vedotin exposure varied. The data were produced by immunoSEQ multiplex PCR, yet TCRdb's version contains in-frame clones alone and is incomplete. The table lists some 93,000 clones, roughly 87% of them singletons. The specimen was peripheral blood mononuclear cells (PBMCs), collected before the second cycle of nivolumab. These receptors were obtained from a human donor with classical Hodgkin lymphoma.

V is TRBV18 and J is TRBJ1-2; D might be TRBD1 (6 bases). V was pared by 4 bases and J by 7 bases, with 10 bases between. Germline V gives CDR1 KGHSH, CDR2 LQKENI. The CDR3 extends over 12 amino acids. The CDR3 sequence: CASSQTGFGYTF. CDR3 nucleotides: TGTGCCAGCTCACAAACAGGGTTTGGCTACACCTTC. The whole variable domain, remainder taken from reference TRBV18 and TRBJ1-2, is NAGVMQNPRHLVRRRGQEARLRCSPMKGHSHVYWYRQLPEEGLKFMVYLQKENIIDESGMPKERFSAEFPKEGPSILRIQQVVRGDSAAYFCASSQTGFGYTFGSGTRLTVV.

This clone was observed a single time. The V gene is TRBV10-3, the J gene TRBJ1-2, with D possibly being TRBD1 (6 bases). The CDR3 extends over 16 amino acids. Trimming removed 5 bases from V and 4 bases from J, with 20 bases in between. The V gene's germline CDR1 is ENHRY and CDR2 SYGVKD. CDR3 loop: CAISPADGQRLYGYTF. CDR3 sequence (DNA): TGTGCCATCAGTCCCGCGGATGGACAGCGCCTCTATGGCTACACCTTC.

This chain connects TRBV5-1 to TRBJ2-3, with 8 bases identical to TRBD2. Trimming at V came to 2 bases and at J to 6 bases, leaving 8 bases not matched to a gene. The germline V gene encodes CDR1 SGHRS and CDR2 YFSETQ. This CDR3 spans 15 amino acids. Written as DNA, the CDR3 is TGCGCCAGCAGCTTAGCTGCGGGGGGTTCGGATACGCAGTATTTT. Its translation is CASSLAAGGSDTQYF. The full variable domain, rest sourced from reference TRBV5-1 and TRBJ2-3, is KAGVTQTPRYLIKTRGQQVTLSCSPISGHRSVSWYQQTPGQGLQFLFEYFSETQRNKGNFPGRFSGRQFSNSRSEMNVSTLELGDSALYLCASSLAAGGSDTQYFGPGTRLTVL.

This chain connects TRBV6-5 to TRBJ2-2; 10 bases are shared with TRBD2. Germline values: CDR1 MNHEY, CDR2 SVGAGI. CDR3 length: 16 amino acids. The junction had 8 bases not matched to a gene; V was cut back by 2 bases and J by 8 bases. CDR3: CASSYNMGLASGELFF. The CDR3 DNA reads as TGTGCCAGCAGTTACAACATGGGACTAGCGTCAGGGGAGCTGTTTTTT.

J is TRBJ2-6 and V is TRBV29-1; a possible D gene is TRBD2 (6 bases). V was shortened by 3 bases and J by 0 bases, with 12 bases between the two germline ends. The germline V gene has CDR1 SQVTM and CDR2 ANQGSEA. The CDR3 runs to 16 residues. CDR3 region: CSVEAVEGSGANVLTF. The CDR3 DNA sequence: TGCAGCGTTGAGGCGGTGGAGGGCTCTGGGGCCAACGTCCTGACTTTC.

This chain uses TRBV27 with TRBJ1-6; TRBD1 matches at 8 bases. The CDR3 is 18 residues long. Per germline, CDR1 MNHEY and CDR2 SMNVEV (reference sequence). V trimming: 3 bases; J trimming: 7 bases; junction bases outside the gene matches: 14. The CDR3 region is CASSFSGGKGYRNSPLHF. CDR3 coding DNA: TGTGCCAGCAGTTTCTCAGGGGGCAAGGGGTATCGAAATTCACCCCTCCACTTT.

This chain connects TRBV11-2 to TRBJ1-1; D unclear. Germline V lookup: CDR1 SGHAT, CDR2 FQNNGV. The CDR3 has 12 amino acids. V dropped 2 bases and J dropped 10 bases, with 11 bases sitting between them. The CDR3 reads CASSLRRDRAFF. The CDR3 region has the DNA TGTGCCAGCAGCTTAAGGAGGGATAGAGCTTTCTTT.

The rearrangement uses TRBV4-2 and TRBJ2-5; 10 positions match TRBD2. CDR3 length: 16 amino acids. Looked up from germline, CDR1 is LGHNA and CDR2 is YNFKEQ. V lost 0 bases, J lost 2 bases, and 3 bases stayed unmatched. The CDR3, as DNA: TGTGCCAGCAGCCAAGATGGGACTAGCGAACAAGAGACCCAGTACTTC. It is translated as CASSQDGTSEQETQYF.

The V gene is TRBV7-9, the J gene TRBJ1-2; D perhaps matches TRBD1 (6 bases). Germline values: CDR1 SEHNR, CDR2 FQNEAQ (reference sequence). V was clipped by 3 bases and J by 2 bases, with 13 bases between them. The CDR3 covers 15 residues. Written as DNA, the CDR3 is TGTGCCAGCAGCTTCAGACAGGCTGGGAACTATGGCTACACCTTC. It is translated as CASSFRQAGNYGYTF.

V usage is TRBV21-1 and J usage is TRBJ2-2; the D call in the table, TRBD1, was not verified against the DNA. TRBV21-1 is a documented pseudogene. The CDR3 spans 17 residues. The CDR3 DNA follows: TGTGCCAGCAGCAAAGTTCGATTGGCAGAGAACACCGGGGAGCTGTTTTTT. It encodes CASSKVRLAENTGELFF.

This clone showed up just once. V is TRBV18 and J is TRBJ2-7; D unresolved. V lost 3 bases to trimming and J lost 0 bases, with 9 bases between them. The germline V gene has CDR1 KGHSH and CDR2 LQKENI. The CDR3 is 14 amino acids. The DNA of the CDR3 is TGTGCCAGCTCACCTGGAGCCATCTCCTACGAGCAGTACTTC. This gives the protein CASSPGAISYEQYF.

This rearrangement joins TRBV27 to TRBJ2-7, with D hard to call. Looked up from germline, CDR1 is MNHEY and CDR2 is SMNVEV (reference sequence). The CDR3 covers 14 residues. V was trimmed by 1 base and J by 6 bases, leaving 13 bases between them. CDR3 sequence (DNA): TGTGCCAGCAGTTTATTAAGGGAAATCGGCGAGCAGTACTTC. Amino acids: CASSLLREIGEQYF.

V gene TRBV7-9 combines with J gene TRBJ2-1; TRBD2 matches 8 bases. The junction had 16 bases not matched to a gene; V was cut back by 6 bases and J by 9 bases. The CDR3 sequence is 16 residues long. Germline assignment: CDR1 SEHNR and CDR2 FQNEAQ (reference sequence). The DNA for the CDR3 is TGTGCCAGCAGTTCCTTAGCGGGACCCCCCCAGGGTGAGCAGTTCTTC. Translation: CASSSLAGPPQGEQFF.

The rearrangement joins TRBV11-1 to TRBJ2-1; D is unresolved. Germline CDR1 reads SGHAT; CDR2 reads FQDESV (reference sequence). Trimming removed 3 bases from V and 7 bases from J, with 13 bases in between. This CDR3 comprises 14 residues. CDR3 coding DNA: TGTGCCAGCAGCTTGTACGGGTCGAAGAATGAGCAGTTCTTC. It translates to CASSLYGSKNEQFF.

This chain joins TRBV19 and TRBJ2-7; maybe TRBD1 (6 bases). Per germline, CDR1 LNHDA and CDR2 SQIVND (reference sequence). The CDR3 sequence is 13 residues long. Trimming took off 6 bases at V and 3 bases at J, with 12 bases between the two ends. The CDR3 spells CASSRGLDYEQYF. Here the CDR3 DNA reads TGTGCCAGTAGCAGGGGTCTCGACTACGAGCAGTACTTC.

The chain combines TRBV27 with TRBJ2-5; D ambiguous. Germline-derived CDR1 and CDR2 are MNHEY and SMNVEV (reference sequence). The CDR3 is 13 residues long. V was pared by 5 bases and J by 0 bases, with 7 bases between. This CDR3 reads CASSHIHQETQYF. As DNA, the CDR3 is TGTGCCAGCAGTCACATCCACCAAGAGACCCAGTACTTC.

The chain has TRBV9 and TRBJ2-3; D is uncertain. Between the trimmed V and J ends, which lost 3 bases and 1 base, there was a span of 15 bases. Germline CDR1 SGDLS, CDR2 YYNGEE. This CDR3 comprises 16 residues. For the CDR3, the DNA is TGTGCCAGCAGCGCAAACCCATGGAGTGGCACAGATACGCAGTATTTT. It codes for CASSANPWSGTDTQYF.

The J gene is TRBJ1-5, the V gene TRBV19; D ambiguous. Trimming left V 3 bases short and J 5 bases short, with 8 bases between. Looked up from germline, CDR1 is LNHDA and CDR2 is SQIVND (reference sequence). The CDR3 consists of 13 residues. The CDR3 protein is CASSIGGDQPQHF. DNA for the CDR3: TGTGCCAGTAGTATTGGCGGGGATCAGCCCCAGCATTTT.

The V call is TRBV27, the J call TRBJ2-1; D remains unclear. CDR3 length: 13 residues. Trimming took off 6 bases at V and 2 bases at J, with 8 bases between the two ends. The germline V gene has CDR1 MNHEY and CDR2 SMNVEV (reference sequence). DNA of the CDR3: TGTGCCAGCAGCTTCCCCCCCTACAATGAGCAGTTCTTC. Protein sequence: CASSFPPYNEQFF.

The rearrangement links TRBV29-1 to TRBJ2-3; 7 bases agree with TRBD2. J gave up 0 bases and V 1 base, and 4 bases lay outside the gene matches. CDR3 length equals 15 residues. Germline CDR1 and CDR2: SQVTM and ANQGSEA. The CDR3 loop reads CSVEGTRSSTDTQYF. The CDR3 DNA follows: TGCAGCGTTGAAGGGACTAGAAGTAGCACAGATACGCAGTATTTT.

The chain recombines TRBV6-6 with TRBJ2-6, with TRBD1 as a possible D gene (5 bases). CDR3 length equals 16 residues. Germline V gene lookup returns CDR1 MNHNY and CDR2 SVGAGI (reference sequence). V shed 4 bases and J shed 0 bases, with 10 bases lying between them. CDR3 protein: CASSSQGFSGANVLTF. The CDR3 DNA sequence: TGTGCCAGCAGTTCCCAGGGTTTCTCTGGGGCCAACGTCCTGACTTTC.

The chain employs TRBV5-1 and TRBJ2-5, with TRBD2 matching 7 bases. V trimming: 0 bases; J trimming: 5 bases; junction bases outside the gene matches: 7. The germline V gene encodes CDR1 SGHRS and CDR2 YFSETQ. This CDR3 comprises 15 residues. DNA for the CDR3: TGCGCCAGCAGCTTGGAAGGACTAGGGCGGGAGACCCAGTACTTC. Residues: CASSLEGLGRETQYF.